The clone carrying this TCR beta chain was observed a handful of times. Its specificity is unknown. This sample is drawn from a study of T cells in Graves' hyperthyroidism and ophthalmopathy. For the study at large: Before any treatment, at initial diagnosis, peripheral blood was collected. Findings and caveats of the study: The model's output predicted ophthalmopathy at a median of around 7 months prior to onset.

In germline, CDR1 is LGHNA, CDR2 YNFKEQ. The V end was cut by 2 bases, the J end by 9 bases, with 16 bases between. The CDR3 totals 15 residues. The source material, RNA transcripts, was used to amplify TCR beta CDR3 regions. With the HTBI primer set, the TCR CDR3 went through a first round of RT-PCR. TCRdb independently ran MiXCR on the multiplex PCR reads; one entry per CDR3 protein. The table has 470,000 or so distinct CDR3 sequences, under 25% seen once. The source material was blood. The chain uses TRBV4-2 and TRBJ2-2; tentatively, D is TRBD2 (7 bases). The sequence was obtained from a man aged 18 to 30 with Graves' hyperthyroidism. The chain's CDR3 is CASSQKGGEFRELFF. CDR3 in DNA: TGTGCCAGCAGCCAAAAGGGGGGGGAGTTTCGGGAGCTGTTTTTT.